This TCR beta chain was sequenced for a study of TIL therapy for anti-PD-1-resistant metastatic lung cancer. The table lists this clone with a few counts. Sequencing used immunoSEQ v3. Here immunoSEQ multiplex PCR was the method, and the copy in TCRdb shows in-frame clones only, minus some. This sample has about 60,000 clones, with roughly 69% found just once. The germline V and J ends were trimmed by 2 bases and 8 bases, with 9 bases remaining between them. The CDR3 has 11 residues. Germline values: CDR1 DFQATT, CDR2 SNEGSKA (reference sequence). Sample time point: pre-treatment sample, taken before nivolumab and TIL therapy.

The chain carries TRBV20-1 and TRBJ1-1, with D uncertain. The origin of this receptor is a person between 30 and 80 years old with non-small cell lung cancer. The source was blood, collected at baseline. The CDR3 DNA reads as TGCAGTGCTAGATCCGGGGTGGAAGCTTTCTTT. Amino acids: CSARSGVEAFF.